This entry concerns a single T cell receptor (beta chain). There is no known antigen for this receptor. No much larger clonotype is one base removed from it; base qualities were not supplied. The data were taken from a study of cytomegalovirus exposure and HLA in healthy donors (TCRdb year 2017). A note on the overall study: In an earlier analysis of some 550 of the donors, approximately 260 Gb of sequence data and 90 million to 120 million unique TCR beta sequences from about 179 million T cells were reported. To predict cytomegalovirus infection status, the study brought together high-throughput TCR immunosequencing, statistical association of individual TCRs with disease status, and machine learning. A separate validation cohort of roughly 130 different subjects was used in addition to the 666-subject first cohort. A later genetic analysis used genome-wide SNP genotypes for 398 of the 666 donors, treating that subset as a discovery cohort. An earlier analysis of 587 of the donors used high-throughput TCR beta sequencing to judge whether each TCR beta V gene segment behaved as functional or pseudogenic. HLA typing covered class I and class II loci at four-digit resolution. Among the roughly 400 genotyped donors, under 90% belonged to the genetic ancestry cluster associated with self-reported Caucasian donors. Four to six DR-DQ haplotypes were handled as single units for association and clustering, since linkage in the cohort was strong. On average, around 200,000 unique TCR beta nucleotide sequences were sequenced per donor among roughly 430 genotyped donors of the cohort, with about 19% of those sequences being non-productive. The number of donors typed differed by locus, with 629-630 for A, B, C, DRB1 and DQB1, roughly 520 for DQA1, 600 to 610 for DPA1, and some 440 for DPB1. The T cell repertoires of 666 subjects were profiled by immunosequencing and related to cytomegalovirus serostatus. Roughly 300 gigabases of sequencing data and 75 million to 85 million unique TCR sequences made up an early release that covered fewer than 650 HLA-typed donors. The later analysis used no new phenotypic data to find candidate immune exposures, relying instead on TCR beta sequences and their occurrence across donors. Alongside the repertoire data, information on donor age, sex, ethnicity and CMV serostatus was compiled. All discovery cohort repertoires had been generated on a single sequencing platform. A later analysis re-analyzed previously published TCR beta repertoires from 500 to 700 donors and added high-resolution HLA genotyping to study TCR occurrence patterns. The study aimed to test whether signatures of past pathogen exposure could be identified by cataloging public T cell receptors. Broader findings and caveats from the paper: Most TCR sequences were observed very rarely across donors, whereas some public TCRs were present in many individuals. Immune exposure information for the cohort was limited to CMV serostatus. A further reported finding was that TCR beta sequences accurately predicted the HLA-A and HLA-B alleles for most subjects in the first cohort. In vitro tests confirmed that a few of the cytomegalovirus-associated TCR beta chains recognize cytomegalovirus antigens. A total of around 150 TCR beta chains were listed by the study as associated with cytomegalovirus. Because counts were too low, about 15 rarely observed V segments, including chromosome 9 orphons, were left out of the earlier analysis of approximately 500 of the donors. Strong co-occurrence of HLA alleles, especially DR and DQ, made assigning TCR associations to individual alleles difficult. HLA typing was unavailable for some donors at each locus, so association tests used only the typed subset. A group of highly shared sequence variants was considered likely to be a technical artifact of the sequencing pipeline. A later analysis reported that several top co-occurrence clusters appeared linked to parvovirus B19, influenza, CMV and Epstein-Barr virus. In a later genetic analysis, a missense DCLRE1C variant was associated with V-gene and J-gene trimming of TCR beta chains, and the association was replicated in an independent cohort. Linkage disequilibrium might explain the correlated functional status among segregating V segments, but an unknown experimental factor could not be ruled out. According to a later analysis, TCR association rates differed among HLA loci, with DRB1 alleles showing the most associated TCRs and HLA-C alleles showing the fewest. The authors suggested that the approach could potentially be generalized to other disease states and immunological phenotypes. An earlier analysis of approximately 500 of the donors showed that most TCR beta V segments appeared in productive rearrangements either about 90% or about 30% of the time, which broadly matched IMGT annotations. The classifier was reported to diagnose cytomegalovirus status with high specificity and sensitivity in both the original cohort and the validation cohort. Some IMGT-functional V segments, including TRBV6-2 and TRBV6-3, could not be distinguished by the 87-base-pair reads and were therefore excluded. Compared with the approximately 670-donor mean, donors in an Asian-associated ancestry cluster had fewer N-insertions in productive TCRs, according to a later genetic analysis. Presence/absence analyses assumed roughly uniform sequencing depth across donors, an assumption that may not hold. This cohort had only TCR beta chains sequenced, and the lack of alpha or paired-chain data limited which features could be detected. Most CMV-associated TCR beta chains appeared to be HLA-restricted in a later analysis, and the HLA associations seemed to be driven largely by CMV exposure. A later analysis associated about 17,000 TCR beta sequences with specific HLA alleles at a false discovery rate of 0.05. Compared with equally common non-associated chains, HLA-associated TCR beta chains in a later analysis were more clonally expanded and had lower generation probabilities.

There are 17 amino acids in the CDR3, from cysteine to phenylalanine inclusive. Just CDR3 DNA is preserved here, 51 bases in frame from base 1. Trimming leaves V shorter by 1 base and J shorter by 0 bases, with the junction holding 8 bases beyond the gene matches. According to the germline V gene, CDR1 reads SGHNT and CDR2 reads YENEEA. The cohort comprised some 730 healthy bone marrow donors. At the time of sampling, all cohort members were nominally healthy, though unrecorded immune exposures were likely present. The donor tested CMV seronegative and was one of the 352 seronegative cohort members. A peripheral blood sample was provided by each donor, and peripheral blood mononuclear cells were used for TCR beta sequencing. Genomic DNA extraction from the blood cell samples was performed with the Qiagen DNeasy Blood Extraction Kit. Library creation used the immunoSEQ multiplex PCR assay. For the multiplex PCR, a mixture combining 60 forward primers for TCR Vbeta segments and 13 reverse primers for TCR Jbeta segments was used. The CDR3 region of rearranged TCR beta genes was amplified from genomic DNA with a multiplex PCR assay. Amplified TCR beta libraries were sequenced as 87-base-pair reads on the Illumina HiSeq System. The original pipeline was this. In a later analysis, about 80 million unique TCR beta chains were counted across the approximately 620 repertoires, and around 10 million of these chains were shared by at least two donors. A nearest-neighbor algorithm error-corrected the raw reads and collapsed the reads into unique sequences, merging closely related sequences to remove PCR and sequencing errors. V, D and J gene segments were assigned by aligning CDR3 sequences to IMGT reference sequences. Each retained sequence needed at least a six-nucleotide match to both a V gene segment and a J gene segment. A rearrangement was called productive if the CDR3 had no stop codons and remained in frame with V and J, and every other rearrangement was called non-productive. Following IMGT convention, CDR3 was defined as the stretch from the second conserved V-encoded cysteine to the conserved J-encoded phenylalanine. The earlier analysis of about 590 of the donors excluded sequences that lacked an unambiguous match to a single V gene segment. In an earlier analysis of 587 of the donors, a V segment was called functional when productive rearrangements were above 56.7%, and segregating when the standard deviation between donors exceeded 5%. A statistical classification framework was developed to diagnose cytomegalovirus status using the catalog of TCR beta chain sequences. In a later analysis, V and J genes were assigned by comparing TCR nucleotide sequences against IMGT/GENE-DB human TR gene sequences. In a later analysis, CDR3 sequences and most-parsimonious VDJ recombination scenarios were assigned using the TCRdist pipeline. In a later analysis, each TCR beta chain was defined by its CDR3 amino acid sequence together with its V-gene family, and reads lacking a unique V-gene family were excluded. As a way to deal with suspected cross-contamination and a sequencing artifact, a later analysis dropped more than 500 nucleotide sequences that were highly shared and had low generation probability. For each public chain, a later analysis derived a clonal expansion index from normalized ranks of inferred template counts within each repertoire. A later analysis computed generation probabilities with a VDJ recombination model fitted to out-of-frame rearrangements, and checked the results against IGoR. Hypergeometric tests were used in a later analysis to score TCR-TCR, TCR-HLA and TCR-CMV co-occurrence, with a repertoire-size bias correction applied to the TCR pairs. To estimate false discovery rates, a later analysis permuted the HLA or CMV assignments 20 times. In a later analysis, co-occurring TCRs were grouped using DBSCAN, with TCRdist sequence similarity added in when clustering inside HLA-allele-positive subsets. For co-occurrence clustering, repertoires with fewer than 30,000 or more than 120,000 public chains were excluded, along with roughly 5 repertoires with anomalous nucleotide sharing. Not all clones reach the TCRdb copy of this immuneACCESS table, which keeps in-frame sequences only. Checked studies attribute under half of the gap to unresolved V genes and leave the rest unexplained. V, J and clone size are those of that table, while D and trimming were read from the DNA. Across this sample there are 200,000 to 250,000 clones, with approximately 79% seen only once. The ten most abundant clones make up 1.5% to 2% of the sample.

The chain joins TRBV11-3 to TRBJ2-7, and TRBD2 aligns with 8 junction nucleotides. Sequenced: PBMCs. The sequence was collected from a man aged 50 to 59 in good health and CMV-seronegative. The CDR3 in this case is CASSLGTGTSGSYEQYF. The nucleotide sequence is TGTGCCAGCAGCTTAGGGACCGGGACTAGTGGCTCCTACGAGCAGTACTTC.